This TCR beta chain was identified during a study of T cell repertoires in cytomegalovirus infection. Background on the study: Public TCR beta signatures marked donors with CMV infection and the matching HLA.

TCRdb reprocessed the reads via MiXCR and lists one record per CDR3 protein. The table lists over 450,000 distinct CDR3 sequences, around 11% of them singletons. Regarding the study as a whole: The cumulative frequency of public TCR beta families distinguished individuals who carried CMV together with the relevant HLA. The ex vivo response was dominated by HLA-C-restricted CMV-specific TCR beta clonotypes.

A few counts support this clonotype. The target antigen is unknown. The CDR3 is made up of 14 amino acids. Germline-derived CDR1 and CDR2 are MNHEY and SVGAGI. J gave up 0 bases and V 5 bases, and 2 bases lay outside the gene matches. The source is a human donor in good health (CMV status not recorded). Some clones in this sample may be carry-over from other donors' samples. What was sequenced was PBMCs. This rearrangement joins TRBV6-5 to TRBJ1-1; 8 positions match TRBD1. CDR3 amino acids: CASSGRGLNTEAFF. The CDR3 DNA reads as TGTGCCAGCAGTGGCAGGGGGCTGAACACTGAAGCTTTCTTT.